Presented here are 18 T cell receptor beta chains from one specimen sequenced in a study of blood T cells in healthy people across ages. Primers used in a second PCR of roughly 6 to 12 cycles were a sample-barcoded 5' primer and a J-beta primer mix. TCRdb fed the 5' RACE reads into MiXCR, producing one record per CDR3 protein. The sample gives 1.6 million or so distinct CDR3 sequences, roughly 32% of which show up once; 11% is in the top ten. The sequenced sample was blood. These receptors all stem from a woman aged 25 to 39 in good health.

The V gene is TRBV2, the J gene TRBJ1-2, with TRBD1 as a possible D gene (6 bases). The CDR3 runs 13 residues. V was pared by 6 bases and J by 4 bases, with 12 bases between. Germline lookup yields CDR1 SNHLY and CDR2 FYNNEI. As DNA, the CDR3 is TGTGCCAGCAGGGACAGTCCCAGCTATGGCTACACCTTC. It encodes CASRDSPSYGYTF. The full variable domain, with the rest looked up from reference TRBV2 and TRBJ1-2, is EPEVTQTPSHQVTQMGQEVILRCVPISNHLYFYWYRQILGQKVEFLVSFYNNEISEKSEIFDDQFSVERPDGSNFTLKIRSTKLEDSAMYFCASRDSPSYGYTFGSGTRLTVV.

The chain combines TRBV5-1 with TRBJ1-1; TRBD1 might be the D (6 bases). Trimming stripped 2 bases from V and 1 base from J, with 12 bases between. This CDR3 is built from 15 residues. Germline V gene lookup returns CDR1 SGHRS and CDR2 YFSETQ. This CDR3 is CASSFTGLGNTEAFF. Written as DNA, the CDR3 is TGCGCCAGCAGCTTTACAGGGTTGGGGAACACTGAAGCTTTCTTT.

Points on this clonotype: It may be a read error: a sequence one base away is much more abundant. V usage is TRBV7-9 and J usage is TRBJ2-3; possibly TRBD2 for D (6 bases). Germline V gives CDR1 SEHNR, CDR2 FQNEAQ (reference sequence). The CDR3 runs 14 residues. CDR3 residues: CTSSWRVMSDTQYF. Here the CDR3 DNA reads TGTACCAGCAGCTGGAGGGTTATGTCAGATACGCAGTATTTT.

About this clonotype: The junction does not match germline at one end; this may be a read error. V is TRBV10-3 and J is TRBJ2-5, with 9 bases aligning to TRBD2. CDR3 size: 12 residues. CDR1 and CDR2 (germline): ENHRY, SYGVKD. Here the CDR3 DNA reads TGTGCCACCGCGGGGGGGCAAGAGACCCAGTGCTTC. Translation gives CATAGGQETQCF.

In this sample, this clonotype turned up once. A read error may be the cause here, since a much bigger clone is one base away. The CDR3 sequence is CACSFLAGDTQYF. The CDR3 DNA reads as TGTGCCTGCAGCTTCCTAGCGGGAGATACGCAGTATTTT. V and J are TRBV7-3 and TRBJ2-3; 8 bases line up with TRBD2. The germline CDR1 and CDR2 sequences are SGHTA and FQGTGA. This CDR3 comprises 13 residues.

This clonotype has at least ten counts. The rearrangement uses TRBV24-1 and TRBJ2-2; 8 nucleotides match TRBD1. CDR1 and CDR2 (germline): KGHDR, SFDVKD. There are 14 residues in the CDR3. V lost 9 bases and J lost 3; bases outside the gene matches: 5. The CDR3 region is CATSGQGDTGELFF. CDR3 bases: TGTGCCACCTCCGGACAGGGTGACACCGGGGAGCTGTTTTTT.

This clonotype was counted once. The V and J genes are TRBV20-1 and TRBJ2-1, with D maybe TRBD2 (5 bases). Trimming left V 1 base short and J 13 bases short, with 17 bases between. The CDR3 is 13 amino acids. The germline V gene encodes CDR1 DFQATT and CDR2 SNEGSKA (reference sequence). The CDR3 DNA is TGCAGTGCTAGAGTATTCCCGAGGGAGACCCAGTTCTTC. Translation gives CSARVFPRETQFF.

The CDR3 nucleotides read TGTGCCAGCAGTGAAGGGGGGGCCACCGGGGAGCTGTTTTTT. Its translation is CASSEGGATGELFF. The chain links TRBV6-1 to TRBJ2-2, with D possibly being TRBD1 or TRBD2 (6 bases each). This CDR3 has 14 amino acids. Germline CDR1 MNHNS, CDR2 SASEGT. The V end was cut by 1 base, the J end by 4 bases, with 7 bases between.

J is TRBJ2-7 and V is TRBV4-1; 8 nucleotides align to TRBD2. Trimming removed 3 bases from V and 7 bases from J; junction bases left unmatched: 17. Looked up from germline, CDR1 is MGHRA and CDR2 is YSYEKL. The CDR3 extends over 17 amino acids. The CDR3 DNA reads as TGCGCCAGCAGCCATTCTCGGCAGCGGGGGTTTTACAATGAGCAGTACTTC. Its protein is CASSHSRQRGFYNEQYF.

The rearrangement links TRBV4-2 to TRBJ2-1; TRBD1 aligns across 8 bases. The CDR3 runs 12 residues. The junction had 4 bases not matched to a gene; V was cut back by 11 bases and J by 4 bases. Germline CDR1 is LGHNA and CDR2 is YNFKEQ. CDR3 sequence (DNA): TGTGCCTCCGGGACAGGATACAATGAGCAGTTCTTC. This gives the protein CASGTGYNEQFF.

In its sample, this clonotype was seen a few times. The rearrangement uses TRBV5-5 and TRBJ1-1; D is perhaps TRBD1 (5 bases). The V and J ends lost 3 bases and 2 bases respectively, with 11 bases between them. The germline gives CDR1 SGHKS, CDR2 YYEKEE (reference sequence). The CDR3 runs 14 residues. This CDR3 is CASSWDGSNTEAFF. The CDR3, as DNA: TGTGCCAGCAGCTGGGACGGCTCTAACACTGAAGCTTTCTTT.

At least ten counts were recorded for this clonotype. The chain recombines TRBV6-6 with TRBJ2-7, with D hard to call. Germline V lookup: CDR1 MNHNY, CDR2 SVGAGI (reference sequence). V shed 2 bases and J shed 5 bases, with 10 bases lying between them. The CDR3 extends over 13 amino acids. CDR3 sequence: CASSYEGIHEQYF. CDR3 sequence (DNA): TGTGCCAGCAGTTACGAAGGGATCCACGAGCAGTACTTC.

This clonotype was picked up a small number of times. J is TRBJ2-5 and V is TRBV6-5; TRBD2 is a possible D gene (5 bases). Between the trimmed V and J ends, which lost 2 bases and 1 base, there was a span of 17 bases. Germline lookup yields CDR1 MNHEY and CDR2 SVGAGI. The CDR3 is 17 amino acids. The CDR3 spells CASSYSGGYFVQETQYF. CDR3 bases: TGTGCCAGCAGTTACAGTGGAGGTTATTTTGTCCAAGAGACCCAGTACTTC.

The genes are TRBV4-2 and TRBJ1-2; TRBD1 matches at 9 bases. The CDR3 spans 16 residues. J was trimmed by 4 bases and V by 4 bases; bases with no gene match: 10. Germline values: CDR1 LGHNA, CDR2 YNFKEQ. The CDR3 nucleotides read TGTGCCAGCAGCCCCGCGTCGGGACAGGGAAGCTATGGCTACACCTTC. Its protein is CASSPASGQGSYGYTF.

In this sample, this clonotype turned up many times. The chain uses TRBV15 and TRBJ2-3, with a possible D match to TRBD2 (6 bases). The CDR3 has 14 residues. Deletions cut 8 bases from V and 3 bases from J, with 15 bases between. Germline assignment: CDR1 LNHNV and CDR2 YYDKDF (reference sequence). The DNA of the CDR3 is TGTGCCACCTCGCGTGATGGAGGGACAGATACGCAGTATTTT. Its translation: CATSRDGGTDTQYF.

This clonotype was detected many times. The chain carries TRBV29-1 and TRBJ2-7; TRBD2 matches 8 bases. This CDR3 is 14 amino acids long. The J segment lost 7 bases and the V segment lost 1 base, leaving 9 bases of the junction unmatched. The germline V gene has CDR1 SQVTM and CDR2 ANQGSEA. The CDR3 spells CSVEASGLLGEQYF. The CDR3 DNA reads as TGCAGCGTTGAAGCTAGCGGGCTTCTAGGAGAGCAGTACTTC.

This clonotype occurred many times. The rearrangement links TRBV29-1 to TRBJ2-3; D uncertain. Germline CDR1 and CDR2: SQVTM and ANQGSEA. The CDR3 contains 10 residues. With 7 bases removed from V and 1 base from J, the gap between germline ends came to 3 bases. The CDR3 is CSGGTDTQYF. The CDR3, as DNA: TGCAGCGGGGGCACAGATACGCAGTATTTT.

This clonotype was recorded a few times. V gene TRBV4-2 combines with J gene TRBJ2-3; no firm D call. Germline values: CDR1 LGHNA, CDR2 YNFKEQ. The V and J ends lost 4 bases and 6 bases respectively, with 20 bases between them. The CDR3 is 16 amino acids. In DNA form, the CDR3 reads TGTGCCAGCAGCCGCATCCGGGCTTCGCGAGGCGATACGCAGTATTTT. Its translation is CASSRIRASRGDTQYF.